The sequence of this T cell receptor beta chain was determined in a study of human T cells and chemical hapten exposure. Study overall: For sensitization, 2% DPC was applied to an approximately 2 cm by approximately 2 cm patch of upper inner arm skin. Reading of the patch tests, which applied 0.01% DPC to the upper back, occurred at 6 days.

CDR1 and CDR2 from the germline V gene are SGHVS and FQNEAQ. V dropped 1 base and J dropped 6 bases, with 11 bases sitting between them. The CDR3 is 14 residues long. Documented time point: patch test 1, 2 weeks after DPC sensitization. The treatment is: therapeutic diphenylcyclopropenone sensitization with weekly scalp DPC. TCRdb analysed the RACE reads with MiXCR anew, one entry per CDR3 protein. Among roughly 380,000 distinct CDR3 sequences, more than 4.5% were seen once, and the ten largest hold 2% to 2.5%. This sequence originates from a woman in her 50s with alopecia areata. Some clones in this sample may be carry-over from other donors' samples. Specimen: whole blood, collected in connection with sensitization to the hapten diphenylcyclopropenone (DPC). The chain employs TRBV7-8 and TRBJ2-3; no firm D call. CDR3 sequence reads: CASSLGVTGDTQYF. The CDR3, as DNA: TGTGCCAGCAGCTTAGGTGTGACTGGGGATACGCAGTATTTT. Together with reference TRBV7-8 and TRBJ2-3, the CDR3 gives the full variable domain: GAGVSQSPRYKVAKRGQDVALRCDPISGHVSLFWYQQALGQGPEFLTYFQNEAQLDKSGLPSDRFFAERPEGSVSTLKIQRTQQEDSAVYLCASSLGVTGDTQYFGPGTRLTVL.